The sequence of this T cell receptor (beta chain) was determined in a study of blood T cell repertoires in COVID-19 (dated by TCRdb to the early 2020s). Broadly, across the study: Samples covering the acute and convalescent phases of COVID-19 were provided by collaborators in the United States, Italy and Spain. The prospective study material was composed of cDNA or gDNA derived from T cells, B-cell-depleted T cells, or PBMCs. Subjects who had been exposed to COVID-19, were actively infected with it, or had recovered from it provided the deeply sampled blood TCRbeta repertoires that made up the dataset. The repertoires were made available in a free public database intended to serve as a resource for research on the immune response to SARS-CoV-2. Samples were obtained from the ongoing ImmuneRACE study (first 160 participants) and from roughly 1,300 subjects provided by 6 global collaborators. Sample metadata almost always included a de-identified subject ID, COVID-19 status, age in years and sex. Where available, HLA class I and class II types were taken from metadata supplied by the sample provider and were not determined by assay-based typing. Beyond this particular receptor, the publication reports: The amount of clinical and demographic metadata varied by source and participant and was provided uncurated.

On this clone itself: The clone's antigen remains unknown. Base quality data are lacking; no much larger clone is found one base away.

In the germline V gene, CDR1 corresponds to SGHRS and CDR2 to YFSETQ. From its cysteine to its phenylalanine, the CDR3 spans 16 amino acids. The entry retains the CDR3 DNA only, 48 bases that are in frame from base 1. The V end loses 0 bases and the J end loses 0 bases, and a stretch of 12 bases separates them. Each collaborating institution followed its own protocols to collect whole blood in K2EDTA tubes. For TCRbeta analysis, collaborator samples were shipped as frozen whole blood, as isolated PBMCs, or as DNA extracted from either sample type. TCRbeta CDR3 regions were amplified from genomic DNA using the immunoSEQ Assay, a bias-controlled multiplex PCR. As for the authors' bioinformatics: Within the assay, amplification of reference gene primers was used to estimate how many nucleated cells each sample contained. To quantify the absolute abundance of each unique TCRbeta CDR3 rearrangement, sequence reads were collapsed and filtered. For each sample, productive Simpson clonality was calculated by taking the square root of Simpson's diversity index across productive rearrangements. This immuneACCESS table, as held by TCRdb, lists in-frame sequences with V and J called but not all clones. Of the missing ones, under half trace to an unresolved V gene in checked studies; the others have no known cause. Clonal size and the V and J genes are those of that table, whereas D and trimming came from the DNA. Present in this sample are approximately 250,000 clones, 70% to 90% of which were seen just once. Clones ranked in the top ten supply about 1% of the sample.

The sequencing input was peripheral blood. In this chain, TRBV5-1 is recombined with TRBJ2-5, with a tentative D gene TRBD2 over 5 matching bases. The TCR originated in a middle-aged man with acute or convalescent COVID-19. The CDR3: CASSLVPQTNQETQYF. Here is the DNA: TGCGCCAGCAGCTTGGTCCCGCAGACTAACCAAGAGACCCAGTACTTC.